This T cell receptor beta chain appears in the sequencing data of a study of blood T cell repertoires in COVID-19. TCRdb's copy holds only in-frame clones and misses some; the assay was immunoSEQ multiplex PCR. Of roughly 120,000 clones in the sample, roughly 80% are singletons; the top ten hold 12%. V was trimmed by 5 bases and J by 2 bases, leaving 15 bases between them. The CDR3 is 15 residues long. The germline CDR1 and CDR2 sequences are MNHEY and SMNVEV (reference sequence). The sequencing sample was made of peripheral blood. The genes are TRBV27 and TRBJ1-2; possibly TRBD1 for D (6 bases). This clonotype was sampled from a woman aged 55-70 years with acute or convalescent COVID-19. The CDR3 DNA is TGTGCCAGCAGTGCTACGACAGGTGCGAACTATGGCTACACCTTC. Encoded protein: CASSATTGANYGYTF.